The T cell receptor (beta chain) described here comes from a study of T cells in Graves' hyperthyroidism and ophthalmopathy. V gave up 10 bases and J gave up 5 bases; unmatched junction bases: 12. Germline-derived CDR1 and CDR2 are MNHEY and SVGAGI. The CDR3 runs to 14 residues. TCR beta CDR3 regions were amplified from RNA transcripts. Carried out on the TCR CDR3, a first-round RT-PCR used the HTBI primer set. TCRdb analysed the multiplex PCR reads with MiXCR anew, one entry per CDR3 protein. The table shows hundreds of thousands of distinct CDR3 sequences, with roughly 15% occurring only once. This clonotype was detected ten times or more.

The chain joins TRBV6-5 to TRBJ2-7; TRBD2 aligns across 9 bases. The sequenced sample consisted of blood. The sequence was collected from a woman in her thirties or forties with Graves' ophthalmopathy. The CDR3 region has the DNA TGTGCCACTATGGTTGGCGGGAGGGAGAACGAGCAGTACTTC. As protein: CATMVGGRENEQYF.